This TCR beta chain was found in a study of Graves' ophthalmopathy and Graves' hyperthyroidism. CDR3 length: 16 amino acids. The germline CDR1 and CDR2 sequences are SEHNR and FQNEAQ (reference sequence). V gave up 3 bases and J gave up 6 bases, with 20 bases separating them. This clonotype has at least ten counts. The antigen remains unidentified. From RNA, the CDR3 regions of TCR beta chains were amplified and sequenced. Second-round multiplex PCR came after a first-round RT-PCR that employed HTBI primers. One entry per CDR3 protein results from TCRdb running MiXCR on the multiplex PCR reads. The sample has 660,000 or so distinct CDR3 sequences, 35% to 45% seen once. Findings of the study overall: Sensitivity of about 90% and specificity of less than 82% were achieved when a 13-signature model separated ophthalmopathy from stable hyperthyroidism. Detected in blood as well were most expanded thyroid clonotypes with frequency above 0.001.

The clonotype comes from an adult man with Graves' ophthalmopathy. The sample was peripheral blood. The gene calls are TRBV7-9 and TRBJ1-2, with a tentative D call TRBD1 (6 bases). CDR3 protein: CASSFAQVTGLDGYTF. The CDR3, as DNA: TGTGCCAGCAGCTTCGCCCAAGTGACAGGTCTCGATGGCTACACCTTC. The variable domain in full, completed from reference TRBV7-9 and TRBJ1-2, reads DTGVSQNPRHKITKRGQNVTFRCDPISEHNRLYWYRQTLGQGPEFLTYFQNEAQLEKSRLLSDRFSAERPKGSFSTLEIQRTEQGDSAMYLCASSFAQVTGLDGYTFGSGTRLTVV.